These 27 T cell receptor beta chains share one sample of origin, sequenced in a study of CD4 and CD8 cells across lung adenocarcinoma regions. TCRdb used MiXCR to reprocess the PCR reads, holding one entry per CDR3 protein. Among some 10,000 distinct CDR3 sequences, around three fifths were seen once, and the ten largest hold about 88%. What was sequenced was CD8+ T cells from the margin of a lung tumor. The receptors were gathered from a male donor with lung adenocarcinoma. The CD4 and CD8 labels of this study may be unreliable.

The chain has TRBV10-1 and TRBJ2-2, with 13 bases identical to TRBD2. The end of the DNA aligns better with TRBJ2-3, so the J call may be wrong. This CDR3 spans 19 amino acids. CDR1 is WNHNN and CDR2 is SYGVQD in the germline V gene (reference sequence). CDR3 amino acids: CASSVTLAGGAVSTDTQYF. Written as DNA, the CDR3 is TGCGCCAGCAGTGTGACACTAGCGGGAGGGGCTGTGAGCACAGATACGCAGTATTTT.

The J gene is TRBJ2-5, the V gene TRBV11-3; D might be TRBD2 (5 bases). TRBJ2-7 matches the DNA end more closely, so the J call is doubtful. Germline V gene sequence: CDR1 SGHNT, CDR2 YENEEA. The CDR3 totals 15 residues. CDR3 DNA sequence: TGTGCCAGCAGCTTAGTCGGTGGGAGCAGGTACGAGCAGTACTTC. Its protein product is CASSLVGGSRYEQYF.

Points on this clonotype: Sequence at one end of the junction differs from germline and may be a read error. V and J are TRBV10-3 and TRBJ2-3; D may match TRBD1 or TRBD2 (5 bases each). Per germline, CDR1 ENHRY and CDR2 SYGVKD. This CDR3 is 15 amino acids long. The CDR3 loop is CALSGRAVGTGELYF. The CDR3 DNA is TGTGCCCTCAGCGGACGGGCGGTTGGGACCGGGGAGCTGTATTTT.

The rearrangement links TRBV6-5 to TRBJ2-1, with D perhaps TRBD2 (5 bases). The CDR3 extends over 13 amino acids. Germline V gives CDR1 MNHEY, CDR2 SVGAGI. V was clipped by 4 bases and J by 7 bases, with 11 bases between them. DNA for the CDR3: TGTGCCAGCAGTTCCGGGAAATTAAATGAGCAGTTCTTC. Residues: CASSSGKLNEQFF.

Turning to this clonotype: At one end the junction does not follow the germline gene, possibly because of a read error. The V and J genes are TRBV6-1 and TRBJ2-6; D is tentatively TRBD1 or TRBD2 (5 bases each). Germline V CDR1 and CDR2: MNHNS, SASEGT. This CDR3 has 15 residues. This CDR3 is CASSETGAEAYVQSF. The CDR3 DNA reads as TGTGCCAGCAGTGAAACCGGGGCGGAGGCCTACGTCCAGTCTTTC.

The V and J genes are TRBV27 and TRBJ2-1, with 9 bases identical to TRBD2. The CDR3 runs 16 residues. CDR1 and CDR2 (germline): MNHEY, SMNVEV (reference sequence). V dropped 2 bases and J dropped 3; count of bases not matched to a gene: 5. The CDR3 sequence is CASSLIAGVSYNEQFF. The CDR3 DNA is TGTGCCAGCAGTTTAATAGCGGGAGTCAGCTACAATGAGCAGTTCTTC.

For this clonotype: A much larger clone sits a single nucleotide away, making a read error possible. The chain links TRBV6-1 to TRBJ2-1; D is possibly TRBD2 (6 bases). V lost 7 bases and J lost 10, with 20 bases in between. There are 14 residues in the CDR3. Germline V lookup: CDR1 MNHNS, CDR2 SASEGT. The CDR3 nucleotides read TGTGCCAGCACCGCCCCCAGGGAGGAATACGAGCAGTTCTTC. This encodes CASTAPREEYEQFF.

The CDR3: CASSPYSLRHANTEAFF. Written as DNA, the CDR3 is TGTGCCAGCAGCCCTTATAGTCTCCGGCACGCGAACACTGAAGCTTTCTTT. The chain combines TRBV11-2 with TRBJ1-1; D is undetermined. Germline V gives CDR1 SGHAT, CDR2 FQNNGV. CDR3 length: 17 amino acids. The germline V and J ends were trimmed by 5 bases and 1 base, with 20 bases remaining between them.

This clonotype turned up a few times. The CDR3 protein is CASSLARVANEQFF. CDR3 coding DNA: TGTGCCAGCAGCTTAGCGAGAGTGGCCAATGAGCAGTTCTTC. The chain couples TRBV7-6 to TRBJ2-1; D unclear. This CDR3 has 14 amino acids. Trimming removed 0 bases at V and 6 bases at J, with 9 bases between. CDR1 is SGHVS and CDR2 is FNYEAQ in the germline V gene.

The V and J genes are TRBV6-1 and TRBJ2-3; the D is unclear. From germline, CDR1 is MNHNS and CDR2 SASEGT. V lost 7 bases to trimming and J lost 0 bases, with 14 bases between them. This CDR3 has 15 amino acids. CDR3 in DNA: TGTGCCAGCATGTGGAGAGGTGCTAGCACAGATACGCAGTATTTT. The encoded protein is CASMWRGASTDTQYF.

In nucleotides, the CDR3 is TGTGCCAGCGGGGCAGGGGGACGTGCCCCAGATACGCAGTACTTC. As protein: CASGAGGRAPDTQYF. V gene TRBV6-1 combines with J gene TRBJ2-3; 7 bases are a match to TRBD1. The J call could be wrong; TRBJ2-7 is a better fit for the DNA end. The germline CDR1 and CDR2 sequences are MNHNS and SASEGT. The CDR3 spans 15 residues.

The rearrangement uses TRBV6-1 and TRBJ2-3, with 8 bases fitting TRBD2. V lost 4 bases to trimming and J lost 9 bases; unmatched junction nucleotides: 15. Germline V gene sequence: CDR1 MNHNS, CDR2 SASEGT. CDR3 size: 16 residues. The CDR3 is CASSVAGTGAGDTQYF. In nucleotides, the CDR3 is TGTGCCAGCAGTGTAGCGGGGACGGGGGCCGGGGACACGCAGTATTTT.

This clonotype was detected ten times or more. The J gene is TRBJ2-1, the V gene TRBV28; maybe TRBD2 (5 bases). This CDR3 has 15 amino acids. V was pared by 6 bases and J by 4 bases, with 16 bases between. Germline-derived CDR1 and CDR2 are MDHEN and SYDVKM. Here the CDR3 DNA reads TGTGCCAGCAGCCTTTTCCGGGAATGGTACAATGAGCAGTTCTTC. This gives the protein CASSLFREWYNEQFF. Drawing the rest from reference TRBV28 and TRBJ2-1, the complete variable domain is DVKVTQSSRYLVKRTGEKVFLECVQDMDHENMFWYRQDPGLGLRLIYFSYDVKMKEKGDIPEGYSVSREKKERFSLILESASTNQTSMYLCASSLFREWYNEQFFGPGTRLTVL.

The rearrangement uses TRBV27 and TRBJ2-1; 9 bases fit TRBD1. The CDR3 is made up of 15 amino acids. V was pared by 5 bases and J by 7 bases, with 9 bases of the junction left unmatched. The germline gives CDR1 MNHEY, CDR2 SMNVEV (reference sequence). CDR3 DNA: TGTGCCAGCAGTCCCGGGACAGGGTGGATGAATGAGCAGTTCTTC. This sequence encodes CASSPGTGWMNEQFF.

This chain joins TRBV7-3 and TRBJ2-1; the D gene is possibly TRBD2 (5 bases). Trimming pared 3 bases from V and 0 bases from J, leaving 12 bases between. Germline V CDR1 and CDR2: SGHTA, FQGTGA. The CDR3 totals 16 residues. CDR3 loop: CASSFTAVSSYNEQFF. The DNA of the CDR3 is TGTGCCAGCAGCTTTACAGCGGTCAGCTCCTACAATGAGCAGTTCTTC.

The rearrangement uses TRBV6-1 and TRBJ1-6, with D possibly matching TRBD2 (5 bases). The DNA matches TRBJ2-7 better at its end, which makes the J call doubtful. This CDR3 spans 13 amino acids. The V gene's germline CDR1 is MNHNS and CDR2 SASEGT. This chain's CDR3 is CASTSGLSYEQYF. The DNA for the CDR3 is TGTGCCAGCACGAGCGGACTCTCCTACGAGCAGTACTTC.

V usage is TRBV6-5 and J usage is TRBJ2-3; D call uncertain. The length of the CDR3 is 13 residues. CDR1 is MNHEY and CDR2 is SVGAGI in the germline V gene. The germline V and J ends were trimmed by 0 bases and 1 base, with 2 bases remaining between them. The CDR3 spells CASSYSGTDTQYF. CDR3 sequence (DNA): TGTGCCAGCAGTTACTCCGGCACAGATACGCAGTATTTT.

This clonotype was seen a handful of times. The V and J genes are TRBV7-6 and TRBJ2-3; 9 positions agree with TRBD2. Losses at the gene ends were 0 bases for V and 6 bases for J; bases not matched to a gene: 10. Germline loops: CDR1 SGHVS, CDR2 FNYEAQ. The CDR3 has 17 amino acids. As DNA, the CDR3 is TGTGCCAGCAGCTTAGCGGTGGCGGGGGGGAGCGGGGATACGCAGTATTTT. It codes for CASSLAVAGGSGDTQYF.

A note on this clonotype: The germline gene is not matched at one end of the junction; a read error may be the cause. The CDR3 nucleotides read TGTGCCGGGCTCGTCGGGAGGGGCGAAAACACTCAGTACTTC. The encoded protein is CAGLVGRGENTQYF. This rearrangement joins TRBV7-2 to TRBJ2-4; TRBD2 aligns across 8 bases. This CDR3 contains 14 residues. Germline values: CDR1 SGHTA, CDR2 FQGNSA.

Comment on this clonotype: A junction end diverges from the germline sequence, so it may reflect a read error. The chain links TRBV6-1 to TRBJ2-3, with TRBD2 as a possible D gene (5 bases). Germline V gene sequence: CDR1 MNHNS, CDR2 SASEGT. The CDR3 loop spans 16 amino acids. CDR3 residues: CASRETRTVSTNAQYF. Written as DNA, the CDR3 is TGTGCCAGCCGTGAAACGCGGACTGTCAGCACAAATGCGCAGTATTTT.

The V call is TRBV6-1, the J call TRBJ2-4; possible D gene TRBD2, 6 bases. The CDR3 has 13 amino acids. The V end lost 6 bases, the J end lost 4 bases, and 10 bases lay between the germline ends. CDR1 and CDR2 from the germline V gene are MNHNS and SASEGT. The CDR3 region has the DNA TGTGCCAGCAGGTCCGGGGGAAAAAACATTCAGTACTTC. Translated: CASRSGGKNIQYF.

The chain has TRBV11-2 and TRBJ2-1, with D perhaps TRBD2 (6 bases). The CDR3 spans 17 residues. V lost 1 base, J lost 0 bases, and 13 bases lay in between. The germline CDR1 and CDR2 sequences are SGHAT and FQNNGV. The CDR3 spells CASSLGGSGSSYNEQFF. The CDR3 DNA reads as TGTGCCAGCAGCTTAGGCGGTAGCGGAAGCTCCTACAATGAGCAGTTCTTC.

The CDR3 DNA follows: TGTGCCAGCAGTTTATTGGGACACTCATCGAACACCGGGGAGCTGTTTTTT. It yields the protein CASSLLGHSSNTGELFF. V gene TRBV27 combines with J gene TRBJ2-2; D may be TRBD1 (6 bases). V was shortened by 1 base and J by 0 bases, with 12 bases between the two germline ends. Germline V gene data show CDR1 as MNHEY and CDR2 as SMNVEV (reference sequence). The CDR3 runs to 17 residues.

The chain links TRBV7-2 to TRBJ2-1, with 8 bases that match TRBD1. The end of the DNA is better explained by TRBJ2-5, so the J call may be wrong. The CDR3 length is 14 residues. From germline, CDR1 is SGHTA and CDR2 FQGNSA. CDR3 coding DNA: TGTGCCAGCAGCTTAGGGGCAGGGGGCACGTCCCAGTACTTC. Translated: CASSLGAGGTSQYF.

This clonotype was seen only a few times. The gene calls are TRBV20-1 and TRBJ2-1; 8 bases are shared with TRBD2. The CDR3 consists of 16 residues. CDR1 and CDR2 from the germline V gene are DFQATT and SNEGSKA (reference sequence). V dropped 5 bases and J dropped 1; count of bases not matched to a gene: 10. The CDR3: CSADSRGTSSYNEQFF. CDR3 sequence (DNA): TGCAGTGCTGACTCGAGGGGGACTAGTTCCTACAATGAGCAGTTCTTC.

In regard to this clonotype: The junction departs from the called germline gene at one end, perhaps through a read error. The chain employs TRBV6-1 and TRBJ2-1; D gene uncertain. The CDR3 consists of 13 residues. Germline V gene lookup returns CDR1 MNHNS and CDR2 SASEGT. CDR3 region: CASTEVSYDAQFF. The CDR3, as DNA: TGTGCCAGCACCGAGGTTAGCTACGATGCGCAGTTCTTT.

The table lists this clonotype with many counts. The V gene is TRBV27, the J gene TRBJ1-1, with D possibly TRBD1 on 5 matching bases. The V gene lost 5 bases and the J gene lost 8 bases, with 15 bases spanning the gap. Germline V gene lookup returns CDR1 MNHEY and CDR2 SMNVEV (reference sequence). The CDR3 is 13 amino acids. For the CDR3, the DNA is TGTGCCAGCAGTCCACCTCTTGGGGGGGAAGCTTTCTTT. Its translation is CASSPPLGGEAFF.